This T cell receptor beta chain derives from a study of Graves' ophthalmopathy and Graves' hyperthyroidism. About the research overall: Peripheral blood collection took place at initial diagnosis, before any treatment. Study findings and constraints: Most thyroid clonotypes with frequency above 0.001 were detected in blood too.

V was trimmed by 7 bases and J by 2 bases, leaving 13 bases between them. CDR3 length: 14 residues. The germline gives CDR1 SGHAT, CDR2 FQNNGV. Diagnoses were established from clinical symptoms, serum thyroxine, TRAb, thyroid ultrasound and orbital computed tomography. This clonotype was recorded at least ten times. The antigen is undetermined. Scientists amplified the TCR beta CDR3 regions from RNA transcripts. Second-round multiplex PCR came after first-round RT-PCR with HTBI primers. TCRdb independently ran MiXCR on the multiplex PCR reads; one entry per CDR3 protein. The sample has 300,000 to 450,000 distinct CDR3 sequences, roughly a sixth seen once.

Material: peripheral blood. The chain has TRBV11-2 and TRBJ2-3; D may match TRBD1 or TRBD2 (6 bases each). The TCR comes from an adult woman with stable Graves' hyperthyroidism. The CDR3 DNA reads as TGTGCCAGCACTCCGGGGGCGCACACAGATACGCAGTATTTT. It encodes CASTPGAHTDTQYF.